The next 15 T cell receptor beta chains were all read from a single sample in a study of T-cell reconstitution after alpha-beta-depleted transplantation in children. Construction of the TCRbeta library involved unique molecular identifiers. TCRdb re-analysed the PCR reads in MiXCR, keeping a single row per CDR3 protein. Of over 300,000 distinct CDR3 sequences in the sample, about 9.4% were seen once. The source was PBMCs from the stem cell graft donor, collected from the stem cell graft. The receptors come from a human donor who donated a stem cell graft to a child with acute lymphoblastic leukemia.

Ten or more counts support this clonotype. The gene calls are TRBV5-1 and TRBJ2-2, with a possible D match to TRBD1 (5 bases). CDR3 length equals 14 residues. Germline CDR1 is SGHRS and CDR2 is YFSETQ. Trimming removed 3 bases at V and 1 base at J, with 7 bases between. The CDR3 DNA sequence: TGCGCCAGCAGCTCGACAGTGAACACCGGGGAGCTGTTTTTT. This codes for CASSSTVNTGELFF.

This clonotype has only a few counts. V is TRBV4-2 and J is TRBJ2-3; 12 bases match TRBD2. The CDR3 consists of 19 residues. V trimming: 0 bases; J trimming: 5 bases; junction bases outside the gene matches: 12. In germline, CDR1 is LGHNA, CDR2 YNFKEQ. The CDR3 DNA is TGTGCCAGCAGCCAAGATCGGGGTCGACTAGCGGGAGTTGTAGATACGCAGTATTTT. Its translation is CASSQDRGRLAGVVDTQYF.

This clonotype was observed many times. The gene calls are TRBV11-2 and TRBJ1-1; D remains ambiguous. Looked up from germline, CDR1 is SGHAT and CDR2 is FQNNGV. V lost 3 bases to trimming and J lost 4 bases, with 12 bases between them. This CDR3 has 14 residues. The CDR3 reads CASSLGGVGTEAFF. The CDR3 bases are TGTGCCAGCAGCTTGGGAGGTGTGGGCACTGAAGCTTTCTTT. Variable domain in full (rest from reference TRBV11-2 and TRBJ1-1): EAGVAQSPRYKIIEKRQSVAFWCNPISGHATLYWYQQILGQGPKLLIQFQNNGVVDDSQLPKDRFSAERLKGVDSTLKIQPAKLEDSAVYLCASSLGGVGTEAFFGQGTRLTVV.

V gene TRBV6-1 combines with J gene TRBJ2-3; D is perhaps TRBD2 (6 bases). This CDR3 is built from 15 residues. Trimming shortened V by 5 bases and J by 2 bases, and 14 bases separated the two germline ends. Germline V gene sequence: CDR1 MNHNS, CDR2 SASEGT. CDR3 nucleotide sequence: TGTGCCAGCAGTCGAACGACGGGAGACACAGATACGCAGTATTTT. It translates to CASSRTTGDTDTQYF.

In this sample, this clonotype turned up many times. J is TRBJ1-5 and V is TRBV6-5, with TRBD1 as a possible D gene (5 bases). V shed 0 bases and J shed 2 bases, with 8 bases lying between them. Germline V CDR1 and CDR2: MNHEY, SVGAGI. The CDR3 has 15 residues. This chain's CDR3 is CASSYSAGGNQPQHF. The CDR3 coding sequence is TGTGCCAGCAGTTACTCGGCGGGGGGCAATCAGCCCCAGCATTTT.

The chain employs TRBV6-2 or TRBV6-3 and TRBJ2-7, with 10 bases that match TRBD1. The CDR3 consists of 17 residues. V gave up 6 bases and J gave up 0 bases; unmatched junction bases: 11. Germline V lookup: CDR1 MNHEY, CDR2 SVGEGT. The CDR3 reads CASSYLRGQGHSYEQYF. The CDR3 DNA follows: TGTGCCAGCAGCTACCTGCGGGGACAGGGGCACTCCTACGAGCAGTACTTC.

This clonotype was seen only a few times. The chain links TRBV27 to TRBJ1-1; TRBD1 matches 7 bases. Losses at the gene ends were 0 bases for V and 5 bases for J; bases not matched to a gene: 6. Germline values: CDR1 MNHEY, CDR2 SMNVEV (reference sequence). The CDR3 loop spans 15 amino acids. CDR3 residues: CASSLSWPRGTEAFF. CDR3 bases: TGTGCCAGCAGTTTATCTTGGCCCAGGGGGACTGAAGCTTTCTTT.

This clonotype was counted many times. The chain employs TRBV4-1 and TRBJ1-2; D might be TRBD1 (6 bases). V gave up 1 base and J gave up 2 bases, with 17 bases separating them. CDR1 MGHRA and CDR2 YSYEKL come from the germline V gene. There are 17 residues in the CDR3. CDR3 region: CASSQVGQLRKNYGYTF. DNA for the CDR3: TGCGCCAGCAGCCAAGTCGGACAGCTGAGAAAGAACTATGGCTACACCTTC.

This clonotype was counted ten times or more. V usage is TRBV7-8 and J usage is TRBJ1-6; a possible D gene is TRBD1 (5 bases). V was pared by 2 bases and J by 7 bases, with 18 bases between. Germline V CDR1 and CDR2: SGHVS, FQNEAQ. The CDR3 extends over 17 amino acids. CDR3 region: CASSLNSAGARNSPLHF. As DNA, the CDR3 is TGTGCCAGCAGCTTAAACAGCGCCGGGGCAAGAAATTCACCCCTCCACTTT.

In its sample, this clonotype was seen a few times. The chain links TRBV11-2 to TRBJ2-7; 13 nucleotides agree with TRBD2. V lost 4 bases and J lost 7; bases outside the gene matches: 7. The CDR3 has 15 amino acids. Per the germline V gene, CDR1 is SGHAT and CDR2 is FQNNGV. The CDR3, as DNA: TGTGCCAGCAGCTACACTAGCGGGGGGGGTGCGGAGCAGTACTTC. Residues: CASSYTSGGGAEQYF.

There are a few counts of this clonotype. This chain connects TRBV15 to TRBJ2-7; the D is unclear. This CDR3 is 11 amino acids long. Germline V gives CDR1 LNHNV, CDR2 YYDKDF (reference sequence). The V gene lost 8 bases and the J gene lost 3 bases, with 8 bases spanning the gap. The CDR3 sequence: CATATGYEQYF. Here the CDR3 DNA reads TGTGCCACCGCGACTGGCTACGAGCAGTACTTC.

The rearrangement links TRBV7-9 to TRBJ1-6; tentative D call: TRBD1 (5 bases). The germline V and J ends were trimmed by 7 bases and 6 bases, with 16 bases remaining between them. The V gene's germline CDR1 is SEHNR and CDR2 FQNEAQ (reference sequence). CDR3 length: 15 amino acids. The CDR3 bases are TGTGCCAGCAAGGGGTTGGACGGTGCTAATTCACCCCTCCACTTT. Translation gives CASKGLDGANSPLHF. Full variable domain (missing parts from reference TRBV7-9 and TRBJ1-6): DTGVSQNPRHKITKRGQNVTFRCDPISEHNRLYWYRQTLGQGPEFLTYFQNEAQLEKSRLLSDRFSAERPKGSFSTLEIQRTEQGDSAMYLCASKGLDGANSPLHFGNGTRLTVT.

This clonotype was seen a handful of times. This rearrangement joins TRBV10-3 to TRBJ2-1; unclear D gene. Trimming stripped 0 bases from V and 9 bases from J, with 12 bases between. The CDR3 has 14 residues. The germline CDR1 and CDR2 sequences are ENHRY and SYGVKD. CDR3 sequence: CAISESSTWTEQFF. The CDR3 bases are TGTGCCATCAGTGAGTCGAGCACTTGGACTGAGCAGTTCTTC.

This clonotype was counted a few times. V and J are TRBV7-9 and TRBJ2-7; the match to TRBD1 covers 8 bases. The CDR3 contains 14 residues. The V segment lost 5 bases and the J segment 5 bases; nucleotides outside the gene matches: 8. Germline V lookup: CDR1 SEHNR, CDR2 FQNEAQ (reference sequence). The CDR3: CASSPRGRPDEQYF. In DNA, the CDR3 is TGTGCCAGCAGCCCCAGGGGGCGCCCCGACGAGCAGTACTTC.

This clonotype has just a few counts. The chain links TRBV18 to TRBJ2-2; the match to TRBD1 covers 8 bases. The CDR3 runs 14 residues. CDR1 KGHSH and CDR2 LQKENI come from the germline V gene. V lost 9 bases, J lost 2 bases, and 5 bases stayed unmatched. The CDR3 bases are TGTGCCAGTAAGGGACAGGCTAACACCGGGGAGCTGTTTTTT. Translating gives CASKGQANTGELFF.